This record concerns one T cell receptor beta chain sequence. The data stem from a study of CD8 T cells in Susac syndrome. When the RNA was reverse transcribed, random hexamers were used with an input of roughly 0.5 to 1 ug. From the immunoSEQ multiplex PCR reads, TCRdb called clonotypes with MiXCR, one entry per CDR3 protein. The sample records some 150,000 distinct CDR3 sequences, roughly 95% being singletons. This CDR3 region has 15 residues. V gave up 1 base and J gave up 4 bases, with 13 bases separating them. The germline CDR1 and CDR2 sequences are MGHRA and YSYEKL. Each multiple sclerosis control was a treatment-naive patient with relapsing-remitting disease that was either stable or active. It was negative isolation that provided the CD8+ and CD4+ T cells, whereas TEMRA cells were enriched by FACS.

Sequencing was done on a sample of CD8+ T cells from PBMCs. This TCR was sampled from a human donor with multiple sclerosis. This chain uses TRBV4-1 with TRBJ1-2; no definite D call. This CDR3 is CASSQGSGGTYGYTF. For the CDR3, the DNA is TGCGCCAGCAGCCAAGGGTCAGGCGGAACCTATGGCTACACCTTC.